This T cell receptor (beta chain) was found in a study of spatial heterogeneity in lung cancer. Study findings and constraints: Coverage was estimated at around 7% of tumor T cells for alpha chains and about 13% for beta chains. For expanded intratumoral alpha and beta TCRs, counts tracked tumor mutation counts.

One entry per CDR3 protein, called by TCRdb with MiXCR from the 5' RACE reads. The sample carries about 9,500 distinct CDR3 sequences, around an eighth recorded once. The CDR3 consists of 16 residues. V was pared by 0 bases and J by 9 bases, with 10 bases of the junction left unmatched. Germline V CDR1 and CDR2: SGHRS, YFSETQ. Sample time point: sample taken at primary tumor resection. This clonotype was found many times. What it recognizes is unknown. Being off target in a library aimed at alpha chains, this beta chain has a size of little meaning. J is TRBJ2-1 and V is TRBV5-1; TRBD2 agrees at 9 bases. This TCR derives from a male donor with early-stage non-small cell lung cancer. Sequencing used lung tumor tissue, obtained at surgery. CDR3 residues: CASSLGSAGGNSEQFF. The CDR3 DNA follows: TGCGCCAGCAGCTTGGGATCAGCGGGAGGAAATAGTGAGCAGTTCTTC.